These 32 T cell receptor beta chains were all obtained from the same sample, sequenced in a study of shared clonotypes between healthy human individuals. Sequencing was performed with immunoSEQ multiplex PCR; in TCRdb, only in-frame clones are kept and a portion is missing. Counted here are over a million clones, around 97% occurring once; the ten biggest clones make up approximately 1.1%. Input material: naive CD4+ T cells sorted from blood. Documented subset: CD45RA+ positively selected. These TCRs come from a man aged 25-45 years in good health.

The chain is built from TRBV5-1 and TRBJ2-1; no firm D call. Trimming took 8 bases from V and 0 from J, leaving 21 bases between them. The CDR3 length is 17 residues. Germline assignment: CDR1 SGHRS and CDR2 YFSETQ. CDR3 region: CASSDLTRSSSYNEQFF. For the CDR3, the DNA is TGCGCCAGTTCTGACCTGACCCGAAGTTCCTCCTACAATGAGCAGTTCTTC.

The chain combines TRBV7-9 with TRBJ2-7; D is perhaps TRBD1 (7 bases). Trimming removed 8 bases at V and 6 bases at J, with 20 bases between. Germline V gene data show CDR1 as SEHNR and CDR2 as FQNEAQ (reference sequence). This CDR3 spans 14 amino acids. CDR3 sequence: CASGGDRSTSEQYF. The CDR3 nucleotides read TGTGCCAGCGGAGGGGACAGATCAACCTCCGAGCAGTACTTC.

The CDR3 DNA reads as TGCGCCAGCAGCCCGCAGGGGGGTTTCGCCTACGAGCAGTACTTC. Protein sequence: CASSPQGGFAYEQYF. The gene calls are TRBV5-1 and TRBJ2-7; D perhaps matches TRBD1 (7 bases). The CDR3 totals 15 residues. CDR1 and CDR2 (germline): SGHRS, YFSETQ. V dropped 4 bases and J dropped 2 bases, with 16 bases sitting between them.

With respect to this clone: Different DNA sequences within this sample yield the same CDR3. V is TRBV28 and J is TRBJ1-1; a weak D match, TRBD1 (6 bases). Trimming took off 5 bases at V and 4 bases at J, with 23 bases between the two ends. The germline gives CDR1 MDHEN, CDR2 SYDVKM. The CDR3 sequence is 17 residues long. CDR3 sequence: CASSIYEGRGARTEAFF. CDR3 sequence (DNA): TGTGCCAGCAGTATTTATGAGGGTCGGGGGGCGCGCACTGAAGCTTTCTTT.

CDR3 amino acids: CASYHPKRAGVNVNLYEQYF. The CDR3 DNA reads as TGTGCCAGCTACCACCCCAAGCGAGCGGGAGTAAACGTCAACCTCTACGAGCAGTACTTC. The V gene is TRBV28, the J gene TRBJ2-7, with 8 positions matching TRBD2. The V and J ends lost 8 bases and 3 bases, in that order; junction bases with no gene match: 27. The CDR3 sequence is 20 residues long. Germline CDR1 reads MDHEN; CDR2 reads SYDVKM.

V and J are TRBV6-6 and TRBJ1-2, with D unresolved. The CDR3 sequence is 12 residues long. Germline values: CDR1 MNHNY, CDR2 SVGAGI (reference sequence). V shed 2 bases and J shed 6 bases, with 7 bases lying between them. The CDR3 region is CASSYRTDGYTF. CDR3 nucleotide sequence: TGTGCCAGCAGTTACCGAACTGATGGCTACACCTTC.

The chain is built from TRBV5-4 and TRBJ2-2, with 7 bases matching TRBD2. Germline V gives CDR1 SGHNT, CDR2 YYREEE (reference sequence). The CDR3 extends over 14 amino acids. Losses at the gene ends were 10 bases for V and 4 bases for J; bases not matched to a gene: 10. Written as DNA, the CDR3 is TGTGCCTCAAGATCCCCTAGCGGCACCGGGGAGCTGTTTTTT. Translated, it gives CASRSPSGTGELFF.

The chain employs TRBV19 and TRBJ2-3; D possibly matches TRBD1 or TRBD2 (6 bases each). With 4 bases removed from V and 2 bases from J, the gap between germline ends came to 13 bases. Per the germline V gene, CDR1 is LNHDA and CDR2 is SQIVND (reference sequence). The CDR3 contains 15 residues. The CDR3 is CASSTFRGPTDTQYF. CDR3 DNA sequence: TGTGCCAGTAGTACCTTCCGGGGGCCCACAGATACGCAGTATTTT.

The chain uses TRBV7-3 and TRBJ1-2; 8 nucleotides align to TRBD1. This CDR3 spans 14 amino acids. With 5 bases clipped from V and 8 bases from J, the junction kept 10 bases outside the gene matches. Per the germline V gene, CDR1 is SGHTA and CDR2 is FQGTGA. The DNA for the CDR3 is TGTGCCAGCAGCCGCGTCCGGACAGGGAACGGCTACACCTTC. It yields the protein CASSRVRTGNGYTF.

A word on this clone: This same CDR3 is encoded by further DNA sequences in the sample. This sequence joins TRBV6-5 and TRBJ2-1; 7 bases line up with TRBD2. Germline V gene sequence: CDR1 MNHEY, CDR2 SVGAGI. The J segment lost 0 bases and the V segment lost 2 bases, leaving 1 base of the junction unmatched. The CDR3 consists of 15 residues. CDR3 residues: CASSYGGSSYNEQFF. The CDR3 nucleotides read TGTGCCAGCAGTTACGGCGGGAGCTCCTACAATGAGCAGTTCTTC.

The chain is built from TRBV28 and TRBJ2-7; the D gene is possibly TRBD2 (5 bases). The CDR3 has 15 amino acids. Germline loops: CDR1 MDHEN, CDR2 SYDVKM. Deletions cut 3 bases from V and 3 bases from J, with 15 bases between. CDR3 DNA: TGTGCCAGCAGTTTTCGGGGTCTACCGAGCTACGAGCAGTACTTC. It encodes CASSFRGLPSYEQYF.

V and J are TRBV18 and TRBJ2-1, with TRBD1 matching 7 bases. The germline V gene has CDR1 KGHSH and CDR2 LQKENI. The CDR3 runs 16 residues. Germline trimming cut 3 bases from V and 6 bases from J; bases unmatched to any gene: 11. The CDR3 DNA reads TGTGCCAGCTCACCGGGTCGCGACAGGGTCGGCAATGAGCAGTTCTTC. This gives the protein CASSPGRDRVGNEQFF.

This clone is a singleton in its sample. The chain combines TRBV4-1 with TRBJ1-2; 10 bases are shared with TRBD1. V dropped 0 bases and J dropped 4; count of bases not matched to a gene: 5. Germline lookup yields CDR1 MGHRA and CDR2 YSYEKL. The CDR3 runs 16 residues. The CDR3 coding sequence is TGCGCCAGCAGCCAAGAGACAGGGGGCTCCGGCTATGGCTACACCTTC. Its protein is CASSQETGGSGYGYTF.

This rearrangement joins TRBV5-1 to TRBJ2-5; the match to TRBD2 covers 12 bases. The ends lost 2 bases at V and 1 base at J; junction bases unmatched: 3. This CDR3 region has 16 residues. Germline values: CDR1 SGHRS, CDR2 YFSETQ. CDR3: CASSFGLAGFQETQYF. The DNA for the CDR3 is TGCGCCAGCAGCTTCGGACTAGCGGGGTTCCAAGAGACCCAGTACTTC.

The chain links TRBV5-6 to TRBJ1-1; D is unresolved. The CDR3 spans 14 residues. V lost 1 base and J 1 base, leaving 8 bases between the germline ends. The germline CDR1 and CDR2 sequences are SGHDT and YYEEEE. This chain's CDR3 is CASSLMLGNTEAFF. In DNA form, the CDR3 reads TGTGCCAGCAGCTTGATGCTTGGGAACACTGAAGCTTTCTTT. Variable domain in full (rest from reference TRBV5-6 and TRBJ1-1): DAGVTQSPTHLIKTRGQQVTLRCSPKSGHDTVSWYQQALGQGPQFIFQYYEEEERQRGNFPDRFSGHQFPNYSSELNVNALLLGDSALYLCASSLMLGNTEAFFGQGTRLTVV.

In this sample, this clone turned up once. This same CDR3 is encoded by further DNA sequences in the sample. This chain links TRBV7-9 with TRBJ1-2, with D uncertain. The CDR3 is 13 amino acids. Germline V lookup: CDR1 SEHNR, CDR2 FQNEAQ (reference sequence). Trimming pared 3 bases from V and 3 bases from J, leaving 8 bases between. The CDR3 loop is CASSLGVYYGYTF. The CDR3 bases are TGTGCCAGCAGCTTGGGTGTCTACTATGGCTACACCTTC.

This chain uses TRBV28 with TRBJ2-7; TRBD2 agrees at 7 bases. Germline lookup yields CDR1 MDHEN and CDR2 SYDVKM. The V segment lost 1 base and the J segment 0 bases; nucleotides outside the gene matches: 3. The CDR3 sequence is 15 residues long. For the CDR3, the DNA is TGTGCCAGCAGTTTATCTGGCGGGGGCTCCTACGAGCAGTACTTC. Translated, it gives CASSLSGGGSYEQYF.

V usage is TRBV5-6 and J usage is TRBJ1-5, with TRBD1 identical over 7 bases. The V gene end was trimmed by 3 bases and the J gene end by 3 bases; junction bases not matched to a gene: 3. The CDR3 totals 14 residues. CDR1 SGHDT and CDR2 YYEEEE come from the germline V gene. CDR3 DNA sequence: TGTGCCAGCAGCTATGGGACAGTCAATCAGCCCCAGCATTTT. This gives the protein CASSYGTVNQPQHF. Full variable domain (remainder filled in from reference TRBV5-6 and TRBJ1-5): DAGVTQSPTHLIKTRGQQVTLRCSPKSGHDTVSWYQQALGQGPQFIFQYYEEEERQRGNFPDRFSGHQFPNYSSELNVNALLLGDSALYLCASSYGTVNQPQHFGDGTRLSIL.

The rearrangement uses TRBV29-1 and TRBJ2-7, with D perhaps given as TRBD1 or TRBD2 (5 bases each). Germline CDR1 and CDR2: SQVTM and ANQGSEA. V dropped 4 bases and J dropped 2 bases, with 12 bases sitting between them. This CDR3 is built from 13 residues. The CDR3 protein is CSVGGVTTYEQYF. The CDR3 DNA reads TGCAGCGTTGGAGGGGTCACGACCTACGAGCAGTACTTC.

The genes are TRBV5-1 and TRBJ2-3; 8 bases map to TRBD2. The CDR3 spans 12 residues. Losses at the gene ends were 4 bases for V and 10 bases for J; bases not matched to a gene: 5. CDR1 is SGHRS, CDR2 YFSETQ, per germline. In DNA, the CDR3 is TGCGCCAGCAGCCGGGAGGGCCCTGCGCAGTATTTT. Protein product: CASSREGPAQYF.

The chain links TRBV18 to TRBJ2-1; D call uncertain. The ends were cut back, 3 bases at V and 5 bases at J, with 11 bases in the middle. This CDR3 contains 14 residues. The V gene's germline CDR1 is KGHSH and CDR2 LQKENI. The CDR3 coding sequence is TGTGCCAGCTCACCTTGGGCTAATGACAATGAGCAGTTCTTC. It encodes CASSPWANDNEQFF.

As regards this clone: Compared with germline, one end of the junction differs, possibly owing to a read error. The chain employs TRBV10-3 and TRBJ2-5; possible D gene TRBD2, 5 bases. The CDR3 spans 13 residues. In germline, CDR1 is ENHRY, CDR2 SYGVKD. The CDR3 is CAINEGWEETQYF. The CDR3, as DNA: TGTGCCATCAATGAGGGTTGGGAGGAGACCCAGTACTTC.

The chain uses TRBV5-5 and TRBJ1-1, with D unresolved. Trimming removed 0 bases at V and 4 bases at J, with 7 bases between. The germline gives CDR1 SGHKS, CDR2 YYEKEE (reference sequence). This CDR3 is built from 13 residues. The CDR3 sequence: CASSLGSSTEAFF. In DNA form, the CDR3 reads TGTGCCAGCAGCTTGGGGAGCAGCACTGAAGCTTTCTTT.

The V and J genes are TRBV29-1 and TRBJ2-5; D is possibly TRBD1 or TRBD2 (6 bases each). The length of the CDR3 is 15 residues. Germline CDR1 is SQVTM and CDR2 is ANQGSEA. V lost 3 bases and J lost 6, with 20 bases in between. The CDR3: CSVEGGGGQLKTQYF. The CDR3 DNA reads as TGCAGCGTTGAGGGAGGTGGCGGACAGTTAAAGACCCAGTACTTC.

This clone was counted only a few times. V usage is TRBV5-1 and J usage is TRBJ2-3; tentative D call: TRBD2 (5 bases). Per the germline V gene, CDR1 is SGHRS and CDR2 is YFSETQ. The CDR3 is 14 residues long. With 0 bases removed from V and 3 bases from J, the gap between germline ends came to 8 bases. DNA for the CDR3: TGCGCCAGCAGCTTGGCAGAGGGTACAGATACGCAGTATTTT. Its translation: CASSLAEGTDTQYF.

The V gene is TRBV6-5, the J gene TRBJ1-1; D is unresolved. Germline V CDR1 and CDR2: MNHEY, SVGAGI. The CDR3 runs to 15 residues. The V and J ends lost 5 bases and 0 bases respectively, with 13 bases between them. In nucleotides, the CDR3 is TGTGCCAGCAGTCCCCGGAGAGCAATGAACACTGAAGCTTTCTTT. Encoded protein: CASSPRRAMNTEAFF.

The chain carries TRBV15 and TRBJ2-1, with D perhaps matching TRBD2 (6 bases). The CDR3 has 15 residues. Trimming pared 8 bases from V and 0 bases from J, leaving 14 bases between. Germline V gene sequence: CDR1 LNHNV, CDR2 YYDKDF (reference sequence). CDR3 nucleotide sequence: TGTGCCACCCAGGAGGGTTTTAGCTCCTACAATGAGCAGTTCTTC. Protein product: CATQEGFSSYNEQFF.

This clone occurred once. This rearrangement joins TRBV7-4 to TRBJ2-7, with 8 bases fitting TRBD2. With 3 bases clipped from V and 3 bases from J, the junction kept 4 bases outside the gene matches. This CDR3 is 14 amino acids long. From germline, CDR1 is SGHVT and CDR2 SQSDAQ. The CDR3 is CASSFERGSYEQYF. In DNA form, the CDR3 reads TGTGCCAGCAGCTTCGAGCGGGGGAGCTACGAGCAGTACTTC.

The CDR3 DNA reads as TGTGCCAGCAGGCACCGGGACCCCGGGGGTCACAATGAGCAGTTCTTC. Its translation: CASRHRDPGGHNEQFF. The chain employs TRBV28 and TRBJ2-1, with D possibly TRBD2 on 6 matching bases. Trimming pared 6 bases from V and 5 bases from J, leaving 20 bases between. There are 16 residues in the CDR3. Germline lookup yields CDR1 MDHEN and CDR2 SYDVKM.

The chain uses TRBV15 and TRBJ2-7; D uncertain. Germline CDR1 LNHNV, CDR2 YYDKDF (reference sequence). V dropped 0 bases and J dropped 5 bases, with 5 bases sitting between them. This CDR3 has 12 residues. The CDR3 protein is CATSRDKNEQYF. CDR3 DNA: TGTGCCACCAGCAGAGATAAGAACGAGCAGTACTTC. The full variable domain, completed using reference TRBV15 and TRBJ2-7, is DAMVIQNPRYQVTQFGKPVTLSCSQTLNHNVMYWYQQKSSQAPKLLFHYYDKDFNNEADTPDNFQSRRPNTSFCFLDIRSPGLGDTAMYLCATSRDKNEQYFGPGTRLTVT.

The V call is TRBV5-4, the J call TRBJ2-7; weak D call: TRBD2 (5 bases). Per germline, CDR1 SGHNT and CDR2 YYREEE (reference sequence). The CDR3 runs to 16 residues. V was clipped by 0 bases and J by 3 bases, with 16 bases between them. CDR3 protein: CASSLESGRRNYEQYF. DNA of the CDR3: TGTGCCAGCAGCTTGGAAAGCGGCCGACGAAACTACGAGCAGTACTTC. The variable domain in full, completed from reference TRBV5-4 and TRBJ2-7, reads ETGVTQSPTHLIKTRGQQVTLRCSSQSGHNTVSWYQQALGQGPQFIFQYYREEENGRGNFPPRFSGLQFPNYSSELNVNALELDDSALYLCASSLESGRRNYEQYFGPGTRLTVT.

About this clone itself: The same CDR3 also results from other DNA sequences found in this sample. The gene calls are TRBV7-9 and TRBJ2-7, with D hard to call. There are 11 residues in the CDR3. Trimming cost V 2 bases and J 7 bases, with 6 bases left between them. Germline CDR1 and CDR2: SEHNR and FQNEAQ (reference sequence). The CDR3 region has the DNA TGTGCCAGCAGCTTATGGGGAGAGCAGTACTTC. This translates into CASSLWGEQYF.